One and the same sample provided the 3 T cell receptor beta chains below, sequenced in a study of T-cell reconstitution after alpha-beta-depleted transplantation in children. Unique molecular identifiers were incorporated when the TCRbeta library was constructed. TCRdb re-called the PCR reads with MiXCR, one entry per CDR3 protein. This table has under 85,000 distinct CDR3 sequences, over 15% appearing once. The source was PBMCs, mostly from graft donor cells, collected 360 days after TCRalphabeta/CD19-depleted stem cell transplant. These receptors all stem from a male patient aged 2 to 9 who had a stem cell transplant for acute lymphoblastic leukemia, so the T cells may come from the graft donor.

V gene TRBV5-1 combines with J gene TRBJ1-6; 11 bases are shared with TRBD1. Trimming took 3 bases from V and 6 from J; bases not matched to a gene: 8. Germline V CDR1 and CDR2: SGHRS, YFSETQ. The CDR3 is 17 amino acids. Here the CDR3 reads CASSYYGQGAGNSPLHF. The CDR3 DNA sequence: TGCGCCAGCAGCTACTACGGACAGGGGGCAGGTAATTCACCCCTCCACTTT.

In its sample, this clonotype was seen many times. DNA for the CDR3: TGTGCCAGCTCATCGGGACAATACTATGGCTACACCTTC. Residues: CASSSGQYYGYTF. V usage is TRBV18 and J usage is TRBJ1-2, with a weak D call TRBD1 (6 bases). The V and J ends lost 5 bases and 3 bases respectively, with 10 bases between them. CDR3 length: 13 amino acids. Per germline, CDR1 KGHSH and CDR2 LQKENI.

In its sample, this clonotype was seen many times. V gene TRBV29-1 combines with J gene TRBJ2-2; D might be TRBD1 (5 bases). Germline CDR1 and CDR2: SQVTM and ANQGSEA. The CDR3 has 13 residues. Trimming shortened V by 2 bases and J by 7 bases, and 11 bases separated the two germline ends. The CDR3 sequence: CSVEQGWGGELFF. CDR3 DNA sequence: TGCAGCGTTGAACAGGGATGGGGCGGGGAGCTGTTTTTT.